This T cell receptor beta chain was sequenced for a study of shared clonotypes between healthy human individuals. Overall study findings and caveats: Clonotype sharing across donors was expected to vary with sequencing depth.

Germline values: CDR1 KGHSH, CDR2 LQKENI. Deletions cut 3 bases from V and 5 bases from J, with 13 bases between. CDR3 size: 14 residues. The authors split each subset's genomic DNA evenly across several immunoSEQ plates. The repertoire was sequenced with immunoSEQ multiplex PCR; TCRdb's copy has only in-frame clones and lacks some. This repertoire shows roughly 480,000 clones, 79% found once; its top ten account for around 12%. Caucasian adults residing in Nashville, Tennessee made up all the donors. This clone has just one count. Its matching antigen is unknown. Sequencing used PBMCs. The TCR was taken from a woman between 40 and 55 years old in good health. Some clones in this sample may be carry-over from other donors' samples. This chain joins TRBV18 and TRBJ1-1; D not certain. As DNA, the CDR3 is TGTGCCAGCTCACCTCAAGGGATTGGAACTGAAGCTTTCTTT. Protein: CASSPQGIGTEAFF.